The 29 T cell receptor beta chains given below trace back to one sample, sequenced in a study of control samples from healthy donors and cancer patients. The assay was immunoSEQ multiplex PCR, and TCRdb's table has in-frame clones only and misses some. The sample has about 120,000 clones; 87% are singletons. The sequenced sample was blood. These receptors all come from a man under 40 in good health.

The chain carries TRBV27 and TRBJ1-5; no definite D call. Per the germline V gene, CDR1 is MNHEY and CDR2 is SMNVEV (reference sequence). CDR3 length equals 14 residues. The V end was cut by 2 bases, the J end by 6 bases, with 11 bases between. This CDR3 reads CASSLHTLSQPQHF. The CDR3 coding sequence is TGTGCCAGCAGTTTACATACGTTGAGTCAGCCCCAGCATTTT.

The chain combines TRBV6-5 with TRBJ1-1, with 7 bases identical to TRBD1. CDR3 length: 15 residues. The V segment lost 0 bases and the J segment 6 bases; nucleotides outside the gene matches: 7. In germline, CDR1 is MNHEY, CDR2 SVGAGI. The CDR3 loop reads CASSYSTGIPSEAFF. CDR3 coding DNA: TGTGCCAGCAGTTACTCGACAGGGATCCCATCTGAAGCTTTCTTT.

Points on this clone: At the DNA level, this CDR3 is encoded by other sequences in the same sample as well. The V and J genes are TRBV27 and TRBJ1-2; possibly TRBD1 for D (5 bases). Trimming pared 3 bases from V and 2 bases from J, leaving 7 bases between. This CDR3 contains 13 residues. Germline V lookup: CDR1 MNHEY, CDR2 SMNVEV (reference sequence). Here the CDR3 DNA reads TGTGCCAGCAGTTTTCGGGACAACTATGGCTACACCTTC. It codes for CASSFRDNYGYTF.

This rearrangement joins TRBV24-1 to TRBJ2-7; D gene ambiguous. The CDR3 is made up of 15 amino acids. Germline loops: CDR1 KGHDR, CDR2 SFDVKD. Trimming removed 3 bases from V and 3 bases from J, with 14 bases in between. The CDR3 bases are TGTGCCACCAGTGATGGAATAGGAGCCCACTACGAGCAGTACTTC. Protein sequence: CATSDGIGAHYEQYF.

This chain links TRBV11-3 with TRBJ2-7; 7 bases fit TRBD1. The CDR3 is made up of 14 amino acids. The V and J ends lost 5 bases and 7 bases, in that order; junction bases with no gene match: 11. The germline CDR1 and CDR2 sequences are SGHNT and YENEEA. CDR3 in DNA: TGTGCCAGCAGCCCGAACAGGGGTCAGGCAGAGCAGTACTTC. It codes for CASSPNRGQAEQYF.

The chain couples TRBV29-1 to TRBJ2-7; 8 bases fit TRBD1. CDR3 length equals 13 residues. In germline, CDR1 is SQVTM, CDR2 ANQGSEA. V was clipped by 2 bases and J by 5 bases; unmatched bases: 5. CDR3 sequence: CSVERDRPNEQYF. CDR3 bases: TGCAGCGTTGAACGGGACAGGCCAAACGAGCAGTACTTC.

The chain couples TRBV10-3 to TRBJ1-5; 7 nucleotides match TRBD1. This CDR3 is built from 16 residues. Unmatched junction bases numbered 6, after V lost 4 bases and J lost 0 bases. The germline gives CDR1 ENHRY, CDR2 SYGVKD. The CDR3 sequence is CAISATRQGSNQPQHF. CDR3 in DNA: TGTGCCATCAGTGCGACCCGACAGGGTAGCAATCAGCCCCAGCATTTT.

The chain joins TRBV9 to TRBJ2-5; TRBD2 matches at 9 bases. Germline CDR1 is SGDLS and CDR2 is YYNGEE. After removal of 4 bases from V and 4 bases from J, the junction contained 8 bases not matched to a gene. The CDR3 totals 15 residues. The DNA for the CDR3 is TGTGCCAGCAGCAAAGACGGCGGGAGGGGAGAGACCCAGTACTTC. Residues: CASSKDGGRGETQYF. Supplemented by reference TRBV9 and TRBJ2-5, the full variable domain reads DSGVTQTPKHLITATGQRVTLRCSPRSGDLSVYWYQQSLDQGLQFLIQYYNGEERAKGNILERFSAQQFPDLHSELNLSSLELGDSALYFCASSKDGGRGETQYFGPGTRLLVL.

This clone was counted once. V usage is TRBV6-2 or TRBV6-3 and J usage is TRBJ1-1; D remains unclear. The CDR3 is made up of 14 amino acids. Germline CDR1 is MNHEY and CDR2 is SVGEGT. The V end was cut by 0 bases, the J end by 0 bases, with 5 bases between. In nucleotides, the CDR3 is TGTGCCAGCAGTTACTCTACACTGAACACTGAAGCTTTCTTT. Translating gives CASSYSTLNTEAFF.

The genes are TRBV12-3 or TRBV12-4 and TRBJ1-6; D is ambiguous. CDR3 size: 13 residues. The V end lost 6 bases, the J end lost 7 bases, and 10 bases lay between the germline ends. This chain's CDR3 is CASSLFRNSPLHF. The CDR3 region has the DNA TGTGCCAGCAGCCTATTCAGGAATTCACCCCTCCACTTT.

Details on this clone: The junction departs from germline at one end; a sequencing error may be responsible. The chain uses TRBV5-1 and TRBJ2-7; D is possibly TRBD2 (5 bases). The length of the CDR3 is 14 residues. Per the germline V gene, CDR1 is SGHRS and CDR2 is YFSETQ. Here the CDR3 reads CAGSLTSGLYEQYF. The CDR3 DNA sequence: TGCGCCGGCAGCTTGACCAGCGGATTGTACGAGCAGTACTTC. The entire variable domain, with the rest obtained from reference TRBV5-1 and TRBJ2-7, is as follows: KAGVTQTPRYLIKTRGQQVTLSCSPISGHRSVSWYQQTPGQGLQFLFEYFSETQRNKGNFPGRFSGRQFSNSRSEMNVSTLELGDSALYLCAGSLTSGLYEQYFGPGTRLTVT.

The chain recombines TRBV19 with TRBJ1-6; 8 bases are a match to TRBD1. The V gene end was trimmed by 6 bases and the J gene end by 8 bases; junction bases not matched to a gene: 6. Looked up from germline, CDR1 is LNHDA and CDR2 is SQIVND (reference sequence). CDR3 length equals 14 residues. CDR3 sequence: CASREWTGYSPLHF. The CDR3 DNA reads as TGTGCCAGTAGGGAATGGACAGGGTATTCACCCCTCCACTTT. Combining the CDR3 with reference TRBV19 and TRBJ1-6 gives the whole variable domain DGGITQSPKYLFRKEGQNVTLSCEQNLNHDAMYWYRQDPGQGLRLIYYSQIVNDFQKGDIAEGYSVSREKKESFPLTVTSAQKNPTAFYLCASREWTGYSPLHFGNGTRLTVT.

V and J are TRBV4-2 and TRBJ1-1, with TRBD1 matching over 9 bases. After removal of 0 bases from V and 5 bases from J, the junction contained 16 bases not matched to a gene. Germline lookup yields CDR1 LGHNA and CDR2 YNFKEQ. There are 19 residues in the CDR3. The CDR3 loop reads CASSQEGTGTTDSLTEAFF. The CDR3 DNA reads TGTGCCAGCAGCCAAGAGGGGACAGGGACCACCGACTCACTAACTGAAGCTTTCTTT.

The CDR3 coding sequence is TGTGCCAGCAGCTTGGACCGAAACTATGGCTACACCTTC. It codes for CASSLDRNYGYTF. The chain carries TRBV5-6 and TRBJ1-2; D gene ambiguous. Germline CDR1 and CDR2: SGHDT and YYEEEE. This CDR3 is built from 13 residues. V was clipped by 0 bases and J by 2 bases, with 5 bases between them.

V usage is TRBV5-5 and J usage is TRBJ1-1; 7 nucleotides align to TRBD1. The CDR3 consists of 14 residues. Germline V lookup: CDR1 SGHKS, CDR2 YYEKEE (reference sequence). V shed 2 bases, J shed 3 bases, and the junction held 4 bases outside the gene matches. The CDR3: CASSFSTGYTEAFF. The DNA for the CDR3 is TGTGCCAGCAGCTTCTCGACAGGGTACACTGAAGCTTTCTTT.

This chain connects TRBV27 to TRBJ2-1; D is unresolved. Germline assignment: CDR1 MNHEY and CDR2 SMNVEV (reference sequence). CDR3 length: 14 residues. V lost 2 bases and J lost 9, with 14 bases in between. The CDR3 region is CASSLQMGWREQFF. CDR3 in DNA: TGTGCCAGCAGTTTACAAATGGGGTGGCGTGAGCAGTTCTTC.

The J gene is TRBJ2-3, the V gene TRBV27, with D perhaps TRBD2 (5 bases). The V gene lost 8 bases and the J gene lost 4 bases, with 16 bases spanning the gap. Germline loops: CDR1 MNHEY, CDR2 SMNVEV (reference sequence). CDR3 length equals 14 residues. CDR3 DNA: TGTGCCAGCGCCTTTTCACTAGGCGCAGATACGCAGTATTTT. This sequence encodes CASAFSLGADTQYF.

The V gene is TRBV6-5, the J gene TRBJ1-1; D call uncertain. The CDR3 consists of 15 residues. From germline, CDR1 is MNHEY and CDR2 SVGAGI. V was shortened by 0 bases and J by 3 bases, with 11 bases between the two germline ends. The CDR3 reads CASSYSNRADTEAFF. CDR3 nucleotide sequence: TGTGCCAGCAGTTACTCGAATAGGGCGGACACTGAAGCTTTCTTT.

The V call is TRBV11-2, the J call TRBJ2-1; D is possibly TRBD2 (6 bases). Per germline, CDR1 SGHAT and CDR2 FQNNGV. Trimming removed 1 base at V and 4 bases at J, with 11 bases between. The CDR3 covers 15 residues. CDR3 bases: TGTGCCAGCAGCTTAGGGCGGCTAGCGTACAATGAGCAGTTCTTC. Protein: CASSLGRLAYNEQFF.

V is TRBV5-6 and J is TRBJ1-1; D might be TRBD1 (5 bases). Per the germline V gene, CDR1 is SGHDT and CDR2 is YYEEEE. The V end lost 6 bases, the J end lost 7 bases, and 16 bases lay between the germline ends. The CDR3 is made up of 13 amino acids. CDR3 coding DNA: TGTGCCAGCACCTCGCCACCAGGGATTGAAGCTTTCTTT. It specifies CASTSPPGIEAFF.

This clone was counted a single time. This sequence joins TRBV5-1 and TRBJ1-1; a weak D match, TRBD1 (5 bases). The CDR3 runs 15 residues. The ends were cut back, 0 bases at V and 1 base at J, with 10 bases in the middle. Looked up from germline, CDR1 is SGHRS and CDR2 is YFSETQ. The CDR3 loop is CASSLVGGENTEAFF. CDR3 bases: TGCGCCAGCAGCTTGGTTGGGGGTGAGAACACTGAAGCTTTCTTT. The full variable domain, rest sourced from reference TRBV5-1 and TRBJ1-1, is KAGVTQTPRYLIKTRGQQVTLSCSPISGHRSVSWYQQTPGQGLQFLFEYFSETQRNKGNFPGRFSGRQFSNSRSEMNVSTLELGDSALYLCASSLVGGENTEAFFGQGTRLTVV.

The V gene is TRBV5-1, the J gene TRBJ2-3; D assignment may be TRBD1 or TRBD2 (7 bases each). Germline CDR1 reads SGHRS; CDR2 reads YFSETQ. The CDR3 contains 14 residues. V lost 7 bases, J lost 4 bases, and 16 bases lay in between. CDR3 amino acids: CASFAGGDADTQYF. The CDR3 nucleotides read TGCGCCAGCTTCGCAGGGGGGGACGCAGATACGCAGTATTTT.

Notes on this clone: Compared with germline, one end of the junction differs, possibly owing to a read error. The identical CDR3 is also encoded by other nucleotide sequences in the sample. This chain connects TRBV4-1 to TRBJ1-2; 11 bases are shared with TRBD1. The CDR3 has 16 residues. Per the germline V gene, CDR1 is MGHRA and CDR2 is YSYEKL. The CDR3: CASCQGWGGQGEGYTF. CDR3 DNA sequence: TGCGCCAGCTGCCAAGGGTGGGGGGGACAGGGGGAAGGCTACACCTTC.

This chain joins TRBV29-1 and TRBJ1-1; the D gene is possibly TRBD1 (5 bases). V was shortened by 6 bases and J by 5 bases, with 22 bases between the two germline ends. Germline-derived CDR1 and CDR2 are SQVTM and ANQGSEA. CDR3 size: 15 residues. CDR3 in DNA: TGCAGCGTAAAAAAGGCAGGGAGTATGAGGACTGAAGCTTTCTTT. This encodes CSVKKAGSMRTEAFF. Full variable domain (missing parts from reference TRBV29-1 and TRBJ1-1): SAVISQKPSRDICQRGTSLTIQCQVDSQVTMMFWYRQQPGQSLTLIATANQGSEATYESGFVIDKFPISRPNLTFSTLTVSNMSPEDSSIYLCSVKKAGSMRTEAFFGQGTRLTVV.

V is TRBV11-2 and J is TRBJ2-3; 8 nucleotides align to TRBD2. V lost 2 bases to trimming and J lost 2 bases; unmatched junction nucleotides: 6. This CDR3 has 16 residues. The germline V gene encodes CDR1 SGHAT and CDR2 FQNNGV. CDR3 loop: CASSLSGGLVTDTQYF. DNA for the CDR3: TGTGCCAGCAGCTTATCGGGGGGGTTGGTCACAGATACGCAGTATTTT. The whole variable domain, remainder taken from reference TRBV11-2 and TRBJ2-3, is EAGVAQSPRYKIIEKRQSVAFWCNPISGHATLYWYQQILGQGPKLLIQFQNNGVVDDSQLPKDRFSAERLKGVDSTLKIQPAKLEDSAVYLCASSLSGGLVTDTQYFGPGTRLTVL.

The chain joins TRBV6-5 to TRBJ2-3, with 8 bases fitting TRBD1. Germline V gene sequence: CDR1 MNHEY, CDR2 SVGAGI. The CDR3 sequence is 15 residues long. J was trimmed by 2 bases and V by 5 bases; bases with no gene match: 6. In nucleotides, the CDR3 is TGTGCCAGCAGTAGCGGACAGGGTGACACAGATACGCAGTATTTT. Encoded protein: CASSSGQGDTDTQYF.

The chain employs TRBV6-5 and TRBJ1-1, with TRBD1 matching 7 bases. In germline, CDR1 is MNHEY, CDR2 SVGAGI. With 6 bases clipped from V and 6 bases from J, the junction kept 10 bases outside the gene matches. This CDR3 spans 14 amino acids. CDR3 in DNA: TGTGCCAGCAGACCCGACAGGGCCTCATCTGAAGCTTTCTTT. Its translation is CASRPDRASSEAFF.

The chain has TRBV24-1 and TRBJ1-5; unclear D gene. V was clipped by 5 bases and J by 7 bases, with 11 bases between them. The CDR3 runs 13 residues. Germline V gene lookup returns CDR1 KGHDR and CDR2 SFDVKD. CDR3: CATSGRNDQPQHF. The CDR3 coding sequence is TGTGCCACCAGTGGAAGGAACGACCAGCCCCAGCATTTT.

The rearrangement uses TRBV5-1 and TRBJ2-2; 8 nucleotides line up with TRBD2. This CDR3 is built from 17 residues. Germline lookup yields CDR1 SGHRS and CDR2 YFSETQ. V was pared by 0 bases and J by 1 base, with 5 bases of the junction left unmatched. CDR3 bases: TGCGCCAGCAGCTTGGATGTCAGCGGGGGGAACACCGGGGAGCTGTTTTTT. This translates into CASSLDVSGGNTGELFF. The whole variable domain, filled in from reference TRBV5-1 and TRBJ2-2, reads KAGVTQTPRYLIKTRGQQVTLSCSPISGHRSVSWYQQTPGQGLQFLFEYFSETQRNKGNFPGRFSGRQFSNSRSEMNVSTLELGDSALYLCASSLDVSGGNTGELFFGEGSRLTVL.